Below are 3 T cell receptor beta chains sequenced from a single sample in a study of cytomegalovirus exposure and HLA in healthy donors (dated by TCRdb to about 2017). Receptor amplification or capture employed the immunoSEQ multiplex PCR assay. For the multiplex PCR, a mixture combining 60 forward primers for TCR Vbeta segments and 13 reverse primers for TCR Jbeta segments was used. The immuneACCESS repertoire file appears here via TCRdb, limited to in-frame rearrangements. These files lack a portion of the clones; in checked studies, under half of the deficit traces to unresolved V genes, and the cause of the others is not known. The sample records roughly 130,000 clones, over 70% of which are singletons. Jointly, the top ten make up 2.6% of the sample. The sequenced sample consisted of PBMCs. Receptors were obtained from a woman aged 60-75 years in good health and CMV-seropositive.

The gene calls are TRBV4-2 and TRBJ1-6; 9 nucleotides align to TRBD1. With 5 bases clipped from V and 6 bases from J, the junction kept 5 bases outside the gene matches. The CDR3 sequence is 15 residues long. The germline V gene encodes CDR1 LGHNA and CDR2 YNFKEQ. CDR3: CASSTQQGANSPLHF. CDR3 nucleotides: TGTGCCAGCAGCACCCAACAGGGGGCTAATTCACCCCTCCACTTT.

This rearrangement joins TRBV5-6 to TRBJ2-1; 8 bases map to TRBD1. Germline values: CDR1 SGHDT, CDR2 YYEEEE. The CDR3 has 16 amino acids. With V trimmed by 2 bases and J by 4 bases, 8 bases remained unmatched. DNA of the CDR3: TGTGCCAGCAGCTTTCTCGGGACAGGTTTTTACAATGAGCAGTTCTTC. This encodes CASSFLGTGFYNEQFF.

J is TRBJ2-7 and V is TRBV15, with 8 bases fitting TRBD1. V trimming: 3 bases; J trimming: 5 bases; junction bases outside the gene matches: 6. Looked up from germline, CDR1 is LNHNV and CDR2 is YYDKDF (reference sequence). This CDR3 comprises 14 residues. Here the CDR3 reads CATSSRQGRNEQYF. The CDR3 DNA reads TGTGCCACCAGCAGCAGACAGGGGAGGAACGAGCAGTACTTC.